Below are 14 T cell receptor beta chains sequenced from a single sample in a study of blood T cell repertoires in COVID-19. TCRdb keeps only in-frame clones here, not all; method: immunoSEQ multiplex PCR. Here the sample spans 250,000 to 400,000 clones, about nine tenths being singletons. The sequencing sample was made of peripheral blood. The receptors stem from a woman in her 30s with COVID-19, enrolled during active disease.

The V and J genes are TRBV12-3 or TRBV12-4 and TRBJ1-2; possible D gene TRBD1, 5 bases. This CDR3 is 13 amino acids long. V lost 2 bases, J lost 4 bases, and 8 bases lay in between. CDR3 amino acids: CASSLRGSYGYTF. CDR3 coding DNA: TGTGCCAGCAGTTTAAGGGGATCCTATGGCTACACCTTC.

V gene TRBV7-9 combines with J gene TRBJ2-2; 7 bases are a match to TRBD2. Germline CDR1 reads SEHNR; CDR2 reads FQNEAQ (reference sequence). This CDR3 is built from 13 residues. Trimming at V came to 10 bases and at J to 5 bases, leaving 7 bases not matched to a gene. In DNA form, the CDR3 reads TGTGCCACCTTGAAGGGAGGGACCGGGGAGCTGTTTTTT. This gives the protein CATLKGGTGELFF.

The chain combines TRBV27 with TRBJ1-6; 8 bases are a match to TRBD1. The CDR3 sequence is 14 residues long. Looked up from germline, CDR1 is MNHEY and CDR2 is SMNVEV (reference sequence). V shed 8 bases, J shed 8 bases, and the junction held 8 bases outside the gene matches. The chain's CDR3 is CASRMTGVYSPLHF. Here the CDR3 DNA reads TGTGCCAGCCGGATGACAGGGGTTTATTCACCCCTCCACTTT.

The gene calls are TRBV5-1 and TRBJ2-6; 8 bases map to TRBD1. Per germline, CDR1 SGHRS and CDR2 YFSETQ. V shed 2 bases and J 0 bases; nucleotides not matched to a gene: 7. The CDR3 covers 18 residues. As DNA, the CDR3 is TGCGCCAGCAGCTTTTCACTGGGACAGGCCTCTGGGGCCAACGTCCTGACTTTC. This encodes CASSFSLGQASGANVLTF. Combining the CDR3 with reference TRBV5-1 and TRBJ2-6 gives the whole variable domain KAGVTQTPRYLIKTRGQQVTLSCSPISGHRSVSWYQQTPGQGLQFLFEYFSETQRNKGNFPGRFSGRQFSNSRSEMNVSTLELGDSALYLCASSFSLGQASGANVLTFGAGSRLTVL.

J is TRBJ1-1 and V is TRBV7-9; no clear D gene. Germline CDR1 SEHNR, CDR2 FQNEAQ (reference sequence). Trimming took off 9 bases at V and 0 bases at J, with 29 bases between the two ends. The CDR3 contains 19 residues. This chain's CDR3 is CARPFLIYTFEGMNTEAFF. The CDR3 DNA follows: TGTGCCAGACCCTTCTTAATCTACACGTTCGAGGGCATGAACACTGAAGCTTTCTTT.

This sequence joins TRBV7-6 and TRBJ1-2, with 8 nucleotides matching TRBD1. J lost 0 bases, V lost 5 bases, and 8 bases had no gene match. CDR1 and CDR2 (germline): SGHVS, FNYEAQ. The CDR3 extends over 16 amino acids. CDR3 nucleotides: TGTGCCAGCAGCAACAGACAGGGGAGGACTAACTATGGCTACACCTTC. Translation gives CASSNRQGRTNYGYTF.

V gene TRBV7-9 combines with J gene TRBJ2-2; TRBD1 might be the D (5 bases). Germline V gene data show CDR1 as SEHNR and CDR2 as FQNEAQ (reference sequence). Trimming shortened V by 2 bases and J by 4 bases, and 14 bases separated the two germline ends. The CDR3 sequence is 16 residues long. The CDR3 here is CASSLPQGLITGELFF. CDR3 nucleotides: TGTGCCAGCAGCTTACCCCAGGGCCTAATCACCGGGGAGCTGTTTTTT.

The CDR3 DNA sequence: TGTGCCACCAGCAGAGAATTGAACAGTTTGAACACCGGGGAGCTGTTTTTT. Amino acid sequence: CATSRELNSLNTGELFF. The chain links TRBV15 to TRBJ2-2; D remains unclear. Germline V gives CDR1 LNHNV, CDR2 YYDKDF (reference sequence). There are 17 residues in the CDR3. The ends were cut back, 0 bases at V and 1 base at J, with 12 bases in the middle.

This clone has a count of ten or more. The V gene is TRBV5-1, the J gene TRBJ2-2; 13 nucleotides line up with TRBD2. V shed 3 bases and J 5 bases; nucleotides not matched to a gene: 10. The germline CDR1 and CDR2 sequences are SGHRS and YFSETQ. This CDR3 has 18 residues. CDR3 residues: CASSSQGLAGVRTGELFF. The CDR3 DNA follows: TGCGCCAGCAGCTCCCAAGGACTAGCGGGAGTAAGGACCGGGGAGCTGTTTTTT.

This sequence joins TRBV27 and TRBJ1-2, with 8 nucleotides matching TRBD1. J gave up 2 bases and V 8 bases, and 4 bases lay outside the gene matches. Germline V gives CDR1 MNHEY, CDR2 SMNVEV (reference sequence). The CDR3 totals 13 residues. CDR3 in DNA: TGTGCCAGCGGACAGGGTCTAAACTATGGCTACACCTTC. It yields the protein CASGQGLNYGYTF.

The genes are TRBV5-8 and TRBJ2-5; 9 nucleotides match TRBD1. In germline, CDR1 is SGHTS, CDR2 YDEGEE. This CDR3 is built from 14 residues. V trimming: 3 bases; J trimming: 5 bases; junction bases outside the gene matches: 5. CDR3: CASSSGTGQETQYF. CDR3 bases: TGTGCCAGCAGCTCCGGGACAGGGCAGGAGACCCAGTACTTC.

The rearrangement joins TRBV19 to TRBJ1-1; 7 bases map to TRBD1. The junction had 8 bases not matched to a gene; V was cut back by 5 bases and J by 5 bases. From germline, CDR1 is LNHDA and CDR2 SQIVND (reference sequence). This CDR3 has 14 residues. CDR3 amino acids: CASSVGQVVTEAFF. Here the CDR3 DNA reads TGTGCCAGTAGTGTCGGACAGGTGGTGACTGAAGCTTTCTTT.

As DNA, the CDR3 is TGTGCCAGCAGTCCCCAGGCCCCGGGACAGGGGGCTATTGGCTACACCTTC. Encoded protein: CASSPQAPGQGAIGYTF. The chain recombines TRBV28 with TRBJ1-2, with 12 positions matching TRBD1. The CDR3 is made up of 17 amino acids. V shed 5 bases and J 7 bases; nucleotides not matched to a gene: 14. Looked up from germline, CDR1 is MDHEN and CDR2 is SYDVKM.

The rearrangement uses TRBV4-1 and TRBJ1-5, with 11 bases that match TRBD1. Germline lookup yields CDR1 MGHRA and CDR2 YSYEKL. V lost 3 bases, J lost 7 bases, and 2 bases stayed unmatched. The CDR3 is 14 amino acids. The CDR3, as DNA: TGCGCCAGCAGCCAGGGACAGGGGGGACAGCCCCAGCATTTT. It is translated as CASSQGQGGQPQHF.